This T cell receptor beta chain appears in the sequencing data of a study of graft-versus-host responses after intestinal transplantation (dated by TCRdb to the early 2020s). The study in broad terms: Recipients received multivisceral, liver-intestinal, or isolated intestinal transplants. Of the roughly 26 intestinal transplant recipients enrolled in the cohort, one of whom was a retransplant, a few patients without pretransplant specimens were excluded. After intestinal transplantation, graft-versus-host and host-versus-graft alloreactive T cell clones were followed in the graft, circulation and bone marrow using bulk TCR-beta CDR3 sequencing. Every recipient was given anti-thymocyte globulin induction, then maintenance tacrolimus and steroids for around three years. Alloreactive clones were identified by sequencing pre-transplant mixed lymphocyte reaction products and comparing these products with unstimulated pre-transplant donor and recipient T cells. Donor T cell macrochimerism was defined as a peak of at least 4% donor T cells among recipient peripheral blood mononuclear cells. Instead of going to the commercial service, samples from a few later patients were sequenced in-house on an Illumina MiSeq and processed with MiXCR.

In light of the paper, this sample's time point label describes: cells obtained before transplantation from donor or recipient. In mixed lymphocyte reactions, some 200,000 CFSE-labeled pre-transplant responders were plated with some 200,000 irradiated violet-dye-labeled stimulators and cultured for 5 to 6 days. Proliferating CD3+CD4+CFSE-low and CD3+CD8+CFSE-low responder cells were FACS-sorted on a BD Influx sorter after the mixed lymphocyte reaction. Library creation used the immunoSEQ multiplex PCR assay. For most patients, genomic DNA was isolated using the Qiagen DNeasy Blood and Tissue Kit and was shipped frozen to Adaptive Biotechnologies for TCR sequencing. For most patients, genomic DNA was subjected to high-throughput TCR-beta CDR3 sequencing by Adaptive Biotechnologies. On the study's bioinformatics: Adaptive's ImmunoSEQ software supplied the TCR sequencing data for 18 patients, while MiXCR and VDJtools were used to process a few other patients. To correct CD4 versus CD8 sorting errors, sequences present in both subsets at a frequency ratio below 5:1 were removed. CDR3 nucleotide sequences shared between donor and recipient were removed because their origin could not be assigned. Alloreactive clones required at least 2-fold expansion over unstimulated cells and minimum CFSE-low frequency of 0.002% (template counts) or 0.001% (read counts). Mappable clones were those detected in sequenced pre-transplant spleen, lymph node, or MLR CFSE-low populations of the donor or recipient. The cumulative frequency of alloreactive clones was calculated as a percentage of all sequences, weighted by copy number. This is the immuneACCESS table as TCRdb keeps it, with only in-frame sequences that have V and J called. A part of the clones is gone; compared with another copy, unresolved V genes explain less than half, and the rest is unexplained. V and J calls and clone size are those listed in that table; D and trimming were worked out from the DNA. This sample gives approximately 7,000 clones in total; less than 40% of them show up just once. The ten top clones hold about 6% of the sample.

The CDR3 numbers 15 residues from cysteine through phenylalanine. The kept DNA is CDR3 alone, 45 bases in frame from the first base. The germline V end is reduced by 0 bases and the J end by 2 bases; junction bases left unmatched: 1. The germline V gene encodes CDR1 MNHGY and CDR2 SAAAGT. The study at large found these results: Early after transplant, peak levels of circulating GvH clones were found to be associated with declines in HvG clones. High GvH to HvG T cell clonal ratios were observed in the allografts of patients with donor T cell macrochimerism. GvH clones were detected in recipient bone marrow, and some appeared earlier in ileal mucosa or blood, consistent with an intestinal mucosal origin. The conclusions were limited by the relatively low number and heterogeneity of the intestinal transplant patients.

As to this clone: No much larger clone exists at a distance of one base, and base qualities are not known.

The V and J genes are TRBV6-8 and TRBJ2-1, with 7 central nucleotides matching TRBD1. The specimen was alloreactive CD8+ T cells from a mixed lymphocyte reaction culture, collected before transplantation. Taken with the paper, the label for cell subset or site translates to: CFSE-low proliferating T cells sorted from roughly six-day pre-transplant mixed lymphocyte reaction (GvH or HvG direction). The sequence derives from a human patient who was an organ donor for intestinal transplantation. The DNA is TGTGCCAGCAGTTACTCGCAGGGGGCCTACAATGAGCAGTTCTTC. Its protein product is CASSYSQGAYNEQFF.